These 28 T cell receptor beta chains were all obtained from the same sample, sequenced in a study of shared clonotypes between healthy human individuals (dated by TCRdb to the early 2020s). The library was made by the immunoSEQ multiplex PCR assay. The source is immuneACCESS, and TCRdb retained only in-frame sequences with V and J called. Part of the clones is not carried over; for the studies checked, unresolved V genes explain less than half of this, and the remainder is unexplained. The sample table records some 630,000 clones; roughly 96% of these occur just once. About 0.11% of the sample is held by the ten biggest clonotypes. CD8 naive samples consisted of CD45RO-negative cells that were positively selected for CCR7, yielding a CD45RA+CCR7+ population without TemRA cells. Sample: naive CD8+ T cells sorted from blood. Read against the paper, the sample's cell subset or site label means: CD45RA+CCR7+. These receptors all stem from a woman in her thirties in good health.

The CDR3 protein is CASSDRDGPYEQYF. CDR3 nucleotides: TGTGCCAGCAGTGACCGGGACGGCCCCTACGAGCAGTACTTC. The chain has TRBV6-1 and TRBJ2-7; D may be TRBD1 or TRBD2 (5 bases each). CDR1 and CDR2 (germline): MNHNS, SASEGT. Trimming left V 3 bases short and J 2 bases short, with 11 bases between. CDR3 length: 14 amino acids.

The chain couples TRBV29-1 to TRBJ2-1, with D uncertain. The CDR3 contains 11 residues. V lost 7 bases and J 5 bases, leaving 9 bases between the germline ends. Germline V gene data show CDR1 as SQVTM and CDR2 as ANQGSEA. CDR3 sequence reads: CSADPNNEQFF. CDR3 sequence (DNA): TGCAGCGCCGATCCAAACAATGAGCAGTTCTTC.

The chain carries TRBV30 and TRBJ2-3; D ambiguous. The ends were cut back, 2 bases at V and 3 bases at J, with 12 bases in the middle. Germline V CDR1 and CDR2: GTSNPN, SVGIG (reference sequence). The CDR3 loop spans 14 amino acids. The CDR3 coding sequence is TGTGCCTGGAGTTTAACCGTCGGTACAGATACGCAGTATTTT. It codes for CAWSLTVGTDTQYF.

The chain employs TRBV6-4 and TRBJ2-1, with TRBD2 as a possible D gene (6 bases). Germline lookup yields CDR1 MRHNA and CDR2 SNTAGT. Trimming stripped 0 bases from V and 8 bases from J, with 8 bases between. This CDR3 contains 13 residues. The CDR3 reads CASSDSLADEQFF. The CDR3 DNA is TGTGCCAGCAGTGACTCATTAGCGGATGAGCAGTTCTTC.

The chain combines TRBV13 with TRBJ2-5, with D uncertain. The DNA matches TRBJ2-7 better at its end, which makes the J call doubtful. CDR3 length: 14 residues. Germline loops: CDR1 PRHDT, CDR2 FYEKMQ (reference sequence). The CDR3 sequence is CASSLTGNSYEQYF. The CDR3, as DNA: TGTGCCAGCAGCTTAACCGGAAACTCCTACGAGCAGTACTTC.

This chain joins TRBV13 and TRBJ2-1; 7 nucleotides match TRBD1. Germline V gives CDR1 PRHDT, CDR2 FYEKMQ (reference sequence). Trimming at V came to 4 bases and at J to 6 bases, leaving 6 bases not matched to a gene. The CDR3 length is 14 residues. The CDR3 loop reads CASSSQGQPNEQFF. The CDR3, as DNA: TGTGCCAGCAGCTCCCAGGGACAGCCCAATGAGCAGTTCTTC.

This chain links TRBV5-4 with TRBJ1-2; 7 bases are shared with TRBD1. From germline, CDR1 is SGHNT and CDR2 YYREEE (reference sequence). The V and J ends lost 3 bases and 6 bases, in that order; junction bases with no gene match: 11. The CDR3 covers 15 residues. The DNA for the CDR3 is TGTGCCAGCAGCTGGGGAACAGGGGACGCGCATGGCTACACCTTC. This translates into CASSWGTGDAHGYTF.

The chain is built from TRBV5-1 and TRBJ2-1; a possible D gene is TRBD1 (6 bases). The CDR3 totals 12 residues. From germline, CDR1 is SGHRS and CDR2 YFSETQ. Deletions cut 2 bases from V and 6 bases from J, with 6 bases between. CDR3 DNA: TGCGCCAGCAGCTTACAGGGCAATGAGCAGTTCTTC. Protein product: CASSLQGNEQFF.

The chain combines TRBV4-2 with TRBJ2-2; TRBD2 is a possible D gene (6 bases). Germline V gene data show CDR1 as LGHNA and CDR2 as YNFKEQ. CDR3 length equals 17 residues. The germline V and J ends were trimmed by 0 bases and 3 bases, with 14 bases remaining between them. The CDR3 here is CASSQDEGRSYTGELFF. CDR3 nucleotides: TGTGCCAGCAGCCAAGATGAGGGGAGGTCGTACACCGGGGAGCTGTTTTTT.

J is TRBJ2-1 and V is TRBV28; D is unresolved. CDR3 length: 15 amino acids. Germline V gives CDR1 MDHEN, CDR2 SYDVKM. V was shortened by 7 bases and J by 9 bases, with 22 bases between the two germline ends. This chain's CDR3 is CASTPFGLGGREQFF. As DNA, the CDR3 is TGTGCCAGCACCCCCTTCGGGCTAGGCGGCCGTGAGCAGTTCTTC.

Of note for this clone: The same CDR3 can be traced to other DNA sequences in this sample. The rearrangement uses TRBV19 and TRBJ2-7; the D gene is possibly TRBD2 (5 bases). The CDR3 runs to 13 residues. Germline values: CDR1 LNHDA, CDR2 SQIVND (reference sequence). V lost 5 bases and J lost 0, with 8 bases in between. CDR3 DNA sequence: TGTGCCAGTAGTGGAGCGGCCTCCTACGAGCAGTACTTC. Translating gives CASSGAASYEQYF.

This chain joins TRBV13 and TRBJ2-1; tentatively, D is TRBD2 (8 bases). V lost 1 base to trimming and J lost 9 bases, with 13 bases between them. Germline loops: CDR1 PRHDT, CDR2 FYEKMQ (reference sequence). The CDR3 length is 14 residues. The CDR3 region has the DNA TGTGCCAGCAGCTTAGAGGGGGCGGGAGGTGAGCAGTTCTTC. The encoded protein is CASSLEGAGGEQFF.

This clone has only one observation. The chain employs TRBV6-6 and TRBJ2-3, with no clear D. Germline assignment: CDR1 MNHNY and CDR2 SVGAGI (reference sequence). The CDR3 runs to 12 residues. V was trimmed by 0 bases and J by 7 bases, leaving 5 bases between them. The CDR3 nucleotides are TGTGCCAGCAGTTACTCGGCTTATACGCAGTATTTT. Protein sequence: CASSYSAYTQYF.

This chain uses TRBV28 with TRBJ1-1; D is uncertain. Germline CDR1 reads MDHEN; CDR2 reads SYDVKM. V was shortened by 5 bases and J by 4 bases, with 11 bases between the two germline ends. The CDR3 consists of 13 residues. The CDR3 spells CASSPRRFTEAFF. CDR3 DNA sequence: TGTGCCAGCAGTCCCAGAAGGTTCACTGAAGCTTTCTTT.

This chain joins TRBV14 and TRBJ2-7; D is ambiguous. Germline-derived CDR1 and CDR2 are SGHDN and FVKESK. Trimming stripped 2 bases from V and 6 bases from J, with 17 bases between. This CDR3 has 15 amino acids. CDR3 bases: TGTGCCAGCAGCCAACTGGAAAGAAGCTTCCTCGAGCAGTACTTC. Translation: CASSQLERSFLEQYF.

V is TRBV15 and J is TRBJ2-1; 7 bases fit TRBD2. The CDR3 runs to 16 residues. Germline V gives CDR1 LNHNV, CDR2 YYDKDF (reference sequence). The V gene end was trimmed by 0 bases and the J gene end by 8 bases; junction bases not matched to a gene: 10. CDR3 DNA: TGTGCCACCAGCAGAGATTACCTGGGAGGGCGCGATGAGCAGTTCTTC. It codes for CATSRDYLGGRDEQFF.

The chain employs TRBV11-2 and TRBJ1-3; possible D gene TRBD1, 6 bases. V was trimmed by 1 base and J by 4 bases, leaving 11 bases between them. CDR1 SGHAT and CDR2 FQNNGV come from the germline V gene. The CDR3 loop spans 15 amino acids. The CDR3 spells CASSLVFGGGNTIYF. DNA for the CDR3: TGTGCCAGCAGCTTAGTTTTCGGGGGCGGAAACACCATATATTTT.

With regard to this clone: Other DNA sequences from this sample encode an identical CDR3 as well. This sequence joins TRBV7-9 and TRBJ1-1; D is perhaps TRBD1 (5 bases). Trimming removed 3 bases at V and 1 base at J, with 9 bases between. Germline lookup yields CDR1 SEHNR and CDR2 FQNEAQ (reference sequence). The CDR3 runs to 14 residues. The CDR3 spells CASSFGGGNTEAFF. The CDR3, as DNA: TGTGCCAGCAGCTTCGGGGGAGGGAACACTGAAGCTTTCTTT.

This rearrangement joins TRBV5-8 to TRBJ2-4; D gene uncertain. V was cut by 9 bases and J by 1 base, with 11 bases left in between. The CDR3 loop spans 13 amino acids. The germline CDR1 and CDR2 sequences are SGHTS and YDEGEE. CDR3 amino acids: CAMAPSAKNIQYF. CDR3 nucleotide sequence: TGTGCCATGGCCCCGTCGGCCAAAAACATTCAGTACTTC.

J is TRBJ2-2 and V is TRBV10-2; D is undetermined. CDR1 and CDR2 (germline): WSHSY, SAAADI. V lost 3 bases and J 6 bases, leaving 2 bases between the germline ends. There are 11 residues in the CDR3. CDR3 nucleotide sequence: TGCGCCAGCAGTGATTCCGGGGAGCTGTTTTTT. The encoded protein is CASSDSGELFF.

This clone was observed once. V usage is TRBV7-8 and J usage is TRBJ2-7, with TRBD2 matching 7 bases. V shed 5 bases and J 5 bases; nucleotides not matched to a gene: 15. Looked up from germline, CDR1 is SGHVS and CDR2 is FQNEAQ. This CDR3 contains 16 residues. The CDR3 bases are TGTGCCAGCAGCACCACAATACTAGCGAGTCAAGACGAGCAGTACTTC. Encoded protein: CASSTTILASQDEQYF.

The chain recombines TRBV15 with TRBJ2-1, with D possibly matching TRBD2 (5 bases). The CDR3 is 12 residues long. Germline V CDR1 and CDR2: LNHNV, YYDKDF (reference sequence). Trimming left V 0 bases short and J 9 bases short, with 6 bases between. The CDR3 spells CATSRDAGEQFF. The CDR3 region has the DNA TGTGCCACCAGCAGAGATGCGGGTGAGCAGTTCTTC.

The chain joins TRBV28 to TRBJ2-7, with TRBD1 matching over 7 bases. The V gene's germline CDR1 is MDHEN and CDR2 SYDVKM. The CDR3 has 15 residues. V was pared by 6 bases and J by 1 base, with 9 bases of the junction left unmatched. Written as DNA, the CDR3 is TGTGCCAGCAGCCCCTCCGGGACAGCGTCCTACGAGCAGTACTTC. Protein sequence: CASSPSGTASYEQYF. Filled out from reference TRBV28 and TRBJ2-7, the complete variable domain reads DVKVTQSSRYLVKRTGEKVFLECVQDMDHENMFWYRQDPGLGLRLIYFSYDVKMKEKGDIPEGYSVSREKKERFSLILESASTNQTSMYLCASSPSGTASYEQYFGPGTRLTVT.

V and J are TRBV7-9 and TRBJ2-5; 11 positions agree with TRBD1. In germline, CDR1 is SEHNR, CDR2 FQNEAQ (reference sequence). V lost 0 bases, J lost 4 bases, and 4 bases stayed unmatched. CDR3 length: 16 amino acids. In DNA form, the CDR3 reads TGTGCCAGCAGCTTAGCGTGGGGGACAGGGGGAGAGACCCAGTACTTC. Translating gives CASSLAWGTGGETQYF.

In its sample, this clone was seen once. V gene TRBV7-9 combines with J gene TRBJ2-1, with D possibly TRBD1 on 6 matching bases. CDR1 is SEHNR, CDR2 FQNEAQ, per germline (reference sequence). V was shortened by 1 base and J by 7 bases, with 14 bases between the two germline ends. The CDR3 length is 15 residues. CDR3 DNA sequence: TGTGCCAGCAGCTTAGTCCAGGGGCGGCCAAATGAGCAGTTCTTC. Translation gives CASSLVQGRPNEQFF.

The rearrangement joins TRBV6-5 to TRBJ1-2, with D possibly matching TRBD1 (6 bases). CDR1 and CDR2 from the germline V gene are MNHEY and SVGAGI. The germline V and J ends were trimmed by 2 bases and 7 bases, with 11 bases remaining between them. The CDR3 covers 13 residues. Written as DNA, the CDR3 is TGTGCCAGCAGTTACCAGATACAGGGTGGCTACACCTTC. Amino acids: CASSYQIQGGYTF.

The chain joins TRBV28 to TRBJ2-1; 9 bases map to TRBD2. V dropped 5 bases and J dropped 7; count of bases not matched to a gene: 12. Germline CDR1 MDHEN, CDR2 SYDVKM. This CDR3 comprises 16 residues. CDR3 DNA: TGTGCCAGCAGTCCTATAGCGGGAGAGGGTCAGAATGAGCAGTTCTTC. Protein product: CASSPIAGEGQNEQFF.

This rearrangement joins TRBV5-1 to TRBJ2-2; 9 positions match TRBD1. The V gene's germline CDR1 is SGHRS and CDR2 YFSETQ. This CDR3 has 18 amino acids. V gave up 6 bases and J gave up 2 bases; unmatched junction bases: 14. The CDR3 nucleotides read TGCGCCAGCACGGGACAGGGATTGTCAGTGGGAAACACCGGGGAGCTGTTTTTT. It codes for CASTGQGLSVGNTGELFF.